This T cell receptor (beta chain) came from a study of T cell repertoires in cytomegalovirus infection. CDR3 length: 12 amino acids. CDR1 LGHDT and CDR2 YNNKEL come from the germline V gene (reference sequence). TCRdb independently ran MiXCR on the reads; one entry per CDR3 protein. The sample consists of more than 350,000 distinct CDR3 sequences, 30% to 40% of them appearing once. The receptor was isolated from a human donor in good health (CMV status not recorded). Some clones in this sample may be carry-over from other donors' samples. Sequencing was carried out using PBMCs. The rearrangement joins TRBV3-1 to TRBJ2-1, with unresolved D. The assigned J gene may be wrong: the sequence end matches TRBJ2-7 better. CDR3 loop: CASSHAWKEQYF. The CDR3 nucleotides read TGTGCCAGCAGCCATGCGTGGAAGGAGCAGTACTTC.